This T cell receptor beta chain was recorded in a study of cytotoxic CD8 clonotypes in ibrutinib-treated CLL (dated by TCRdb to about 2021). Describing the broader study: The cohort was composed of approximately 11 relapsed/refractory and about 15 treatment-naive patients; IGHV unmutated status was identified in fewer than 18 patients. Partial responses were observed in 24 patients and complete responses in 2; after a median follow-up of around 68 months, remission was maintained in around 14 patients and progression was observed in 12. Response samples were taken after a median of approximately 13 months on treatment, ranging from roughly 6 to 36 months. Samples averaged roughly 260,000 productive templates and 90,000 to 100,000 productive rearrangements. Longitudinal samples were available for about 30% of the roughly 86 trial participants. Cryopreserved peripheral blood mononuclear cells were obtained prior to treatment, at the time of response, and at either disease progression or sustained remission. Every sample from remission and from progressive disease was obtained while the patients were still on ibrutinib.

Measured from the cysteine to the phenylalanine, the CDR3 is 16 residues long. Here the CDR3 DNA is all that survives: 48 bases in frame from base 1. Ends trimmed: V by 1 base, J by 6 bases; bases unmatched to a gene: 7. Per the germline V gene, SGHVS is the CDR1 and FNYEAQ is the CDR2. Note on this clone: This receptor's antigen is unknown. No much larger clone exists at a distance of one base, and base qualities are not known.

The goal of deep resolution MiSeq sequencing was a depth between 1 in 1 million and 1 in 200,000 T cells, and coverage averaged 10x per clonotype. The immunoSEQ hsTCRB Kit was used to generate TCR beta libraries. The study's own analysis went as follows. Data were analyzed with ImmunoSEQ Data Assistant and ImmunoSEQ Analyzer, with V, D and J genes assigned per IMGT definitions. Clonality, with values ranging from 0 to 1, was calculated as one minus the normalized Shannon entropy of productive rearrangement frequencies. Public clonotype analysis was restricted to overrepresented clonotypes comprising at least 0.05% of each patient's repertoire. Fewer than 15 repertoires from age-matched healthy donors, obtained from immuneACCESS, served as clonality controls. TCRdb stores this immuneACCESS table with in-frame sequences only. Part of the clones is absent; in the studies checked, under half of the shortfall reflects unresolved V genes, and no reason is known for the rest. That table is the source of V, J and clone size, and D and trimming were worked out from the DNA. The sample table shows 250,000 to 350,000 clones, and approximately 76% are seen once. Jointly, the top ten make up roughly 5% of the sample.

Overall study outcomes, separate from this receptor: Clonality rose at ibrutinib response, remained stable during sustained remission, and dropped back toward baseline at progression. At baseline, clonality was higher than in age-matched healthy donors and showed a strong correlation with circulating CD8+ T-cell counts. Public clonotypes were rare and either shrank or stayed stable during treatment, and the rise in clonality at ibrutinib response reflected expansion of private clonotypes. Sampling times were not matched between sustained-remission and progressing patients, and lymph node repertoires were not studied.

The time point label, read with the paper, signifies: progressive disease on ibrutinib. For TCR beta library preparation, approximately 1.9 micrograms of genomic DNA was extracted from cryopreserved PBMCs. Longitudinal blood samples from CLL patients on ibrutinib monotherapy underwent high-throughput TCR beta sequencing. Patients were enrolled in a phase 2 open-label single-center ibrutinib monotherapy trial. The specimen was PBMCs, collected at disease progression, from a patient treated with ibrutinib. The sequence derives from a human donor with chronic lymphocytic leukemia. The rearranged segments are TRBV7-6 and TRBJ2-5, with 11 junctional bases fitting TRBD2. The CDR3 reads CASSLVSSGGPKTQYF. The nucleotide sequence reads TGTGCCAGCAGCTTAGTTTCTAGCGGGGGGCCAAAGACCCAGTACTTC.